This T cell receptor (beta chain) came from a study of blood T cell repertoires in COVID-19. This CDR3 comprises 14 residues. Germline V CDR1 and CDR2: MNHEY, SVGAGI. With V trimmed by 6 bases and J by 3 bases, 7 bases remained unmatched. Here immunoSEQ multiplex PCR was the method, and the copy in TCRdb shows in-frame clones only, minus some. The table shows some 530,000 clones, with 75% to 90% occurring only once. This TCR was sampled from a human donor in a cohort sampled during active COVID-19. The rearrangement uses TRBV6-5 and TRBJ1-2; 7 nucleotides agree with TRBD1. Source material: peripheral blood. Here the CDR3 reads CASSRGTADYGYTF. In DNA, the CDR3 is TGTGCCAGCAGCCGGGGGACAGCGGACTATGGCTACACCTTC.